This T cell receptor (beta chain) is drawn from a study of PD-L1 blockade in urothelial cancer (dated by TCRdb to between 2016 and 2019). Background on the whole study: All patients started therapy in about 2014 and received atezolizumab 1,200 mg intravenously every 3 weeks. About 85% of the roughly 29 patients were males with bladder-origin urothelial cancer, and about 60% of the 29 reported a prior smoking history. An ECOG performance status of 0 or 1 was recorded for the patients, and 0 to 3 prior chemotherapy regimens had been received by the patients. Blood samples were analyzed 3 weeks after the start of treatment (second dose) and 6 weeks after the start of treatment. Blood samples yielded a median of roughly 150,000 T cells and more than 80,000 unique TCRs, with median clonality approximately 0.08. Somatic, immune and clinical correlates of response to PD-L1 blockade with atezolizumab in urothelial cancer were the focus of an exploratory multi-omic analysis. Pretreatment tumor samples, along with matched peripheral blood serially collected before and after atezolizumab treatment, were subjected to TCR sequencing. Progression-free survival longer than 6 months counted as durable clinical benefit, and TCR features were additionally tested against both progression-free and overall survival. In the same patients, pretreatment tumors underwent whole exome sequencing and RNA sequencing in addition to TCR sequencing. Durable clinical benefit was achieved by nine patients and was not achieved by 20 patients. Pretreatment blood TCR-seq was available for about 28 patients, at least one posttreatment blood collection was obtained for approximately 25 patients, and tumor TCR-seq was available for approximately 25 patients.

About this clone itself: Its recognized antigen is unknown. Base quality data are lacking; no much larger clone is found one base away.

The CDR3 holds 13 amino acids from the cysteine to the phenylalanine. Only the CDR3 part of the read is kept: 39 bases, read in frame from the first base. Cut back by 0 bases and 14 bases, the V and J ends lie 12 bases apart. The germline V gene encodes CDR1 SGDLS and CDR2 YYNGEE. Each PCR received spiked-in synthetic TCR analog templates so that absolute template abundance could be estimated from read counts. TCRbeta CDR3 regions were amplified from genomic DNA with bias-controlled V and J gene primers using the immunoSEQ assay. Sequencing of rearranged TCRbeta segments was done at approximately 20X coverage. In the authors' own workflow: Clustering was used to correct sequencing errors, and CDR3s were annotated against IMGT so that V, D and J genes could be assigned. Out-of-frame and stop-codon sequences were excluded, and only productive TCRbeta rearrangements were used in downstream analyses. Clonality was computed as one minus Shannon entropy normalized by the log of the number of unique productive sequences. Fisher's exact test with Benjamini-Hochberg correction, using a cutoff of adjusted p below 0.01, was how clones that differed between time points or between blood and tumor were identified. TCRdb retrieved this table from immuneACCESS and kept in-frame rearrangements only. Not all clones are present; in checked studies, unresolved V genes account for under half, and no reason is known for the remainder. V, J and clone size are those of that table, while D and trimming were read from the DNA. This sample lists tens of thousands of clones; 75% to 95% were detected once. The ten largest clones represent about 7.3% of the sample.

Points the paper makes about the study in general: Small sample size (n ≈ 29) and many exploratory analyses mean the results are intended to be hypothesis-generating. A pretreatment peripheral blood TCR clonality below the median was linked to improved progression-free and overall survival. Greater expansion of tumor-associated TCR clones in peripheral blood 3 weeks after the start of treatment was observed in patients with durable benefit (n ≈ 22, p = 0.022).

Interpreted using the paper, the time point label stands for: peripheral blood 6 weeks after treatment start. The cohort included 25 to 30 patients with locally advanced or metastatic urothelial carcinoma who were treated at Memorial Sloan Kettering on a trial protocol. Peripheral blood mononuclear cells were collected pretreatment and during treatment, with between 1 and 8 total time points per patient. The Qiagen DNeasy Blood extraction kit was used to purify genomic DNA from total PBMCs and tumor samples. PBMCs were collected pretreatment and during treatment, and were isolated and stored as previously described.

The source of this sequence is a man between 65 and 85 years old with urothelial cancer. This material consisted of PBMCs, taken around atezolizumab (anti-PD-L1) treatment. This receptor chain uses TRBV9 and TRBJ1-6, with no D gene named confidently. The DNA sequence follows: TGTGCCAGCAGCGTAGACAACGAGGCTACCCTCCACTTT. Protein translation: CASSVDNEATLHF.